This T cell receptor beta chain was captured by sequencing in a study of cytomegalovirus exposure and HLA in healthy donors. Findings and limits, study-wide: Despite most TCR sequences being rare, some public TCRs occurred in many donors. One cluster of highly shared sequence variants probably arose as a sequencing artifact.

It was with 60 Vbeta and 13 Jbeta primers that the PCR ran. Sequencing was performed with immunoSEQ multiplex PCR; in TCRdb, only in-frame clones are kept and a portion is missing. This sample carries some 180,000 clones, more than 75% of them seen once, and the ten largest clones take more than 1.5%. As concerns this clone: Its matching antigen is unknown.

Sequences were obtained from PBMCs. This TCR came from a middle-aged man in good health and CMV-seronegative.

In DNA, the CDR3 is TGTGCCAGCAGCTTCGGGGGGCTCGGCACTAGTGAAGCTTTCTTT. This gives the protein CASSFGGLGTSEAFF. The chain is built from TRBV28 and TRBJ1-1, with D maybe TRBD1 (6 bases). Trimming removed 6 bases from V and 7 bases from J, with 21 bases in between. Germline V CDR1 and CDR2: MDHEN, SYDVKM. The CDR3 contains 15 residues.